The present entry profiles one T cell receptor beta chain with its context. This entry is derived from a study of blood T cell repertoires in COVID-19. Across the whole study: PBMCs, B-cell-depleted T cells, or T cells were the source of the cDNA or gDNA that made up the material.

This CDR3 has 15 amino acids. Trimming left V 6 bases short and J 6 bases short, with 18 bases between. The germline gives CDR1 SGHRS, CDR2 YFSETQ. Here immunoSEQ multiplex PCR was the method, and the copy in TCRdb shows in-frame clones only, minus some. The data hold about 23,000 clones, with around 83% observed a single time. Source material: peripheral blood. This TCR was sampled from a man aged 70 or older with acute or convalescent COVID-19. This chain joins TRBV5-1 and TRBJ1-4; unclear D gene. The CDR3 DNA reads as TGCGCCAGCACCCTTGGAGTGGCCATGGATGAAAAACTGTTTTTT. Translated: CASTLGVAMDEKLFF.